This TCR beta chain was obtained from a study of cytomegalovirus exposure and HLA in healthy donors. Background on the study: It was reported in a later analysis that the 100 to 150 validation repertoires used the same platform as the roughly 700 first-cohort repertoires.

The trim removed 3 bases at V and 4 bases at J, leaving 16 bases unmatched. The CDR3 runs to 18 residues. Germline loops: CDR1 SGHDT, CDR2 YYEEEE. On this clone itself: The antigen remains unidentified.

The table came from immunoSEQ multiplex PCR; TCRdb's copy has only in-frame clones and leaves some out. The sample lists over 70,000 clones, 94% seen once, with 0.5% to 0.65% in the top ten. Whole-study findings and limits: Generally TCR sequences proved uncommon, though certain public TCRs appeared in numerous donors.

The receptor comes from a woman younger than 35 in good health and CMV-seronegative. Material: PBMCs. The V and J genes are TRBV5-6 and TRBJ1-2; 9 nucleotides align to TRBD1. This CDR3 reads CASSSLGIQGAYGYGYTF. CDR3 DNA: TGTGCCAGCAGCTCCCTTGGGATACAGGGGGCGTATGGCTATGGCTACACCTTC.